The 32 T cell receptor beta chains listed next were all sequenced from one sample in a study of T cell responses to AZD1222 COVID-19 vaccine. The table came from immunoSEQ multiplex PCR; TCRdb's copy has only in-frame clones and leaves some out. The table lists about 150,000 clones, 80% to 95% of them singletons. The sample consisted of peripheral blood, taken 28 days after the second AZD1222 dose. Every receptor here comes from an adult who received the AZD1222 COVID-19 vaccine.

The chain carries TRBV7-3 and TRBJ2-3; D is unresolved. Germline loops: CDR1 SGHTA, CDR2 FQGTGA. V lost 1 base to trimming and J lost 2 bases, with 7 bases between them. The CDR3 is 14 residues long. The CDR3: CASSLRRTTDTQYF. The CDR3 bases are TGTGCCAGCAGCTTAAGGCGGACCACAGATACGCAGTATTTT. Supplemented by reference TRBV7-3 and TRBJ2-3, the full variable domain reads GAGVSQTPSNKVTEKGKYVELRCDPISGHTALYWYRQSLGQGPEFLIYFQGTGAADDSGLPNDRFFAVRPEGSVSTLKIQRTERGDSAVYLCASSLRRTTDTQYFGPGTRLTVL.

The chain is built from TRBV5-6 and TRBJ2-7; 7 bases line up with TRBD2. CDR1 and CDR2 from the germline V gene are SGHDT and YYEEEE. After removal of 4 bases from V and 5 bases from J, the junction contained 15 bases not matched to a gene. The CDR3 contains 16 residues. CDR3 in amino acids: CASSKWEGGPLHEQYF. As DNA, the CDR3 is TGTGCCAGCAGCAAGTGGGAGGGAGGGCCCCTCCACGAGCAGTACTTC.

The chain links TRBV13 to TRBJ1-1; 7 nucleotides agree with TRBD1. J was trimmed by 1 base and V by 5 bases; bases with no gene match: 4. Germline lookup yields CDR1 PRHDT and CDR2 FYEKMQ (reference sequence). This CDR3 has 14 amino acids. For the CDR3, the DNA is TGTGCCAGCAGCGGGAGACAGGGGAACACTGAAGCTTTCTTT. Translated, it gives CASSGRQGNTEAFF.

This chain links TRBV7-2 with TRBJ2-7; D may be TRBD1 (6 bases). Trimming pared 9 bases from V and 5 bases from J, leaving 8 bases between. CDR3 length: 10 amino acids. Germline assignment: CDR1 SGHTA and CDR2 FQGNSA. The CDR3 DNA sequence: TGTGCCAGTGGGGGCCACGAGCAGTACTTC. Its translation: CASGGHEQYF.

This clone has just one count. The rearrangement links TRBV19 to TRBJ1-1, with no clear D. The V gene lost 5 bases and the J gene lost 3 bases, with 13 bases spanning the gap. The CDR3 sequence is 14 residues long. Germline V gives CDR1 LNHDA, CDR2 SQIVND (reference sequence). The CDR3 region has the DNA TGTGCCAGTAGTGCCGGCGGCCGGGACACTGAAGCTTTCTTT. This codes for CASSAGGRDTEAFF.

The chain carries TRBV30 and TRBJ1-6; tentative D call: TRBD1 (6 bases). CDR1 and CDR2 from the germline V gene are GTSNPN and SVGIG (reference sequence). This CDR3 has 13 amino acids. V gave up 5 bases and J gave up 10 bases, with 15 bases separating them. CDR3 sequence reads: CAWSATGVSPLHF. The CDR3 coding sequence is TGTGCCTGGTCGGCGACAGGAGTATCACCCCTCCACTTT.

The genes are TRBV5-6 and TRBJ1-3, with TRBD1 matching over 7 bases. The V segment lost 10 bases and the J segment 4 bases; nucleotides outside the gene matches: 8. The CDR3 loop spans 13 amino acids. Germline values: CDR1 SGHDT, CDR2 YYEEEE. The CDR3 sequence: CASGQTGGNTIYF. The CDR3 nucleotides read TGTGCCTCGGGGCAGACAGGGGGAAACACCATATATTTT.

This chain links TRBV27 with TRBJ1-1; tentatively, D is TRBD1 (5 bases). The germline V gene encodes CDR1 MNHEY and CDR2 SMNVEV (reference sequence). The CDR3 totals 15 residues. V gave up 1 base and J gave up 3 bases, with 12 bases separating them. CDR3 bases: TGTGCCAGCAGTTTATTCGCAGGGTATGACACTGAAGCTTTCTTT. Translation gives CASSLFAGYDTEAFF.

This chain joins TRBV5-8 and TRBJ1-2; no reliable D call. Per germline, CDR1 SGHTS and CDR2 YDEGEE. V lost 7 bases and J 0 bases, leaving 10 bases between the germline ends. The CDR3 consists of 13 residues. The CDR3 is CASVMWANYGYTF. In DNA, the CDR3 is TGTGCCAGCGTAATGTGGGCTAACTATGGCTACACCTTC. Full variable domain (missing parts from reference TRBV5-8 and TRBJ1-2): EAGVTQSPTHLIKTRGQQATLRCSPISGHTSVYWYQQALGLGLQFLLWYDEGEERNRGNFPPRFSGRQFPNYSSELNVNALELEDSALYLCASVMWANYGYTFGSGTRLTVV.

J is TRBJ1-2 and V is TRBV6-5; possibly TRBD1 for D (5 bases). V shed 0 bases and J shed 5 bases, with 13 bases lying between them. Germline values: CDR1 MNHEY, CDR2 SVGAGI. The CDR3 is 15 amino acids. The CDR3 coding sequence is TGTGCCAGCAGTTACTCGGGGGACCCGGGGTATGGCTACACCTTC. Translating it yields CASSYSGDPGYGYTF.

The chain uses TRBV7-9 and TRBJ1-2; weak D call: TRBD1 (6 bases). Trimming removed 4 bases at V and 2 bases at J, with 8 bases between. Germline loops: CDR1 SEHNR, CDR2 FQNEAQ (reference sequence). This CDR3 comprises 13 residues. The CDR3 reads CASSSTGNYGYTF. The DNA for the CDR3 is TGTGCCAGCAGCTCGACAGGCAACTATGGCTACACCTTC.

The gene calls are TRBV13 and TRBJ1-6; D is unresolved. Germline loops: CDR1 PRHDT, CDR2 FYEKMQ (reference sequence). The V and J ends lost 2 bases and 9 bases respectively, with 11 bases between them. The CDR3 runs to 14 residues. The CDR3 DNA reads TGTGCCAGCAGCTTAACTCCGGGCGGTTCACCCCTCCACTTT. Encoded protein: CASSLTPGGSPLHF.

The genes are TRBV7-9 and TRBJ2-3; D tentatively reads TRBD1 or TRBD2 (5 bases each). The CDR3 sequence is 16 residues long. V was shortened by 4 bases and J by 0 bases, with 14 bases between the two germline ends. Germline assignment: CDR1 SEHNR and CDR2 FQNEAQ (reference sequence). CDR3 DNA: TGTGCCAGCAGCTCTACCGGGGCACCAAGCACAGATACGCAGTATTTT. Translated, it gives CASSSTGAPSTDTQYF.

The chain carries TRBV3-1 (or the pseudogene TRBV3-2) and TRBJ1-1; a weak D match, TRBD1 (5 bases). V was pared by 3 bases and J by 0 bases, with 14 bases between. This CDR3 region has 16 residues. Per germline, CDR1 LGHDT and CDR2 YNNKEL (reference sequence). Here the CDR3 reads CASSHERQLMNTEAFF. DNA for the CDR3: TGTGCCAGCAGCCACGAACGACAGCTCATGAACACTGAAGCTTTCTTT.

This clone was counted a single time. The V and J genes are TRBV4-1 and TRBJ1-4; D gene uncertain. The CDR3 loop spans 13 amino acids. Germline V CDR1 and CDR2: MGHRA, YSYEKL. V lost 8 bases and J 5 bases, leaving 12 bases between the germline ends. The chain's CDR3 is CASGVLDNEKLFF. As DNA, the CDR3 is TGCGCCAGCGGGGTATTAGACAATGAAAAACTGTTTTTT.

This clone was recorded once. The gene calls are TRBV27 and TRBJ2-1; D possibly uses TRBD1 or TRBD2 (6 bases each). This CDR3 is built from 13 residues. Germline loops: CDR1 MNHEY, CDR2 SMNVEV (reference sequence). The CDR3 sequence is CATTAGQYNEQFF. CDR3 DNA: TGTGCTACGACGGCGGGACAATACAATGAGCAGTTCTTC.

The rearrangement joins TRBV5-6 to TRBJ1-3; D call uncertain. The V gene lost 0 bases and the J gene lost 0 bases, with 7 bases spanning the gap. Germline-derived CDR1 and CDR2 are SGHDT and YYEEEE. The CDR3 is 15 residues long. CDR3 sequence reads: CASSLGSYSGNTIYF. In DNA, the CDR3 is TGTGCCAGCAGCTTGGGGTCCTACTCTGGAAACACCATATATTTT.

The chain joins TRBV5-5 to TRBJ1-1; D remains unclear. The CDR3 has 16 residues. CDR1 is SGHKS and CDR2 is YYEKEE in the germline V gene (reference sequence). The V end lost 0 bases, the J end lost 1 base, and 13 bases lay between the germline ends. CDR3 amino acids: CASSLGTTWSNTEAFF. The CDR3 coding sequence is TGTGCCAGCAGCTTGGGGACGACATGGTCGAACACTGAAGCTTTCTTT.

This clone was detected a few times. The DNA is left out, because the CDR3 cannot be placed on it with certainty; the CDR3 is given as TCRdb lists it. The chain employs TRBV21-1 and TRBJ1-5. TRBV21-1 is listed as a pseudogene. A total of 15 residues make up the CDR3, ends included. This CDR3 reads CASSKVGLGNQPQHF.

The chain is built from TRBV4-1 and TRBJ2-7; D gene uncertain. The V gene lost 0 bases and the J gene lost 4 bases, with 10 bases spanning the gap. The CDR3 runs to 14 residues. Germline V gene data show CDR1 as MGHRA and CDR2 as YSYEKL. The CDR3 spells CASSQDVGRYEQYF. DNA of the CDR3: TGCGCCAGCAGCCAAGATGTCGGTAGGTACGAGCAGTACTTC.

The chain has TRBV5-1 and TRBJ1-2, with D maybe TRBD1 (5 bases). The V gene's germline CDR1 is SGHRS and CDR2 YFSETQ. The ends were cut back, 0 bases at V and 9 bases at J, with 24 bases in the middle. The CDR3 runs to 17 residues. CDR3 coding DNA: TGCGCCAGCAGCTTGGCCTTATATGTGGACGGGGCTAAGAGCTACACCTTC. Its translation: CASSLALYVDGAKSYTF.

This clone qualifies as medium-sized (0.01 to 0.1%). The chain joins TRBV30 to TRBJ1-3; D may be TRBD1 (5 bases). The CDR3 has 15 amino acids. Germline V lookup: CDR1 GTSNPN, CDR2 SVGIG (reference sequence). Deletions cut 4 bases from V and 4 bases from J, with 17 bases between. The CDR3 DNA sequence: TGTGCCTGGAATCCGGAAGGGGCGAGGGGAAACACCATATATTTT. Amino acids: CAWNPEGARGNTIYF.

The chain is built from TRBV11-3 and TRBJ2-4; D gene uncertain. The CDR3 loop spans 16 amino acids. Germline-derived CDR1 and CDR2 are SGHNT and YENEEA. Trimming shortened V by 1 base and J by 8 bases, and 18 bases separated the two germline ends. The CDR3 loop is CASSLVSTPNEDIQYF. DNA for the CDR3: TGTGCCAGCAGCTTAGTGTCCACACCCAACGAGGACATTCAGTACTTC.

This chain links TRBV5-1 with TRBJ2-3; the D is unclear. CDR1 is SGHRS, CDR2 YFSETQ, per germline. V was trimmed by 4 bases and J by 1 base, leaving 1 base between them. The CDR3 consists of 11 residues. The CDR3 region has the DNA TGCGCCAGCAGCCGCACAGATACGCAGTATTTT. Amino acid sequence: CASSRTDTQYF.

The rearrangement joins TRBV7-2 to TRBJ2-2; 9 positions match TRBD2. The CDR3 runs to 15 residues. Trimming cost V 5 bases and J 8 bases; bases outside gene matches: 9. Germline CDR1 and CDR2: SGHTA and FQGNSA. The CDR3 sequence is CASSPRGRALGELFF. In DNA, the CDR3 is TGTGCCAGCAGCCCCCGCGGGAGGGCCCTTGGGGAGCTGTTTTTT. The complete variable domain, with remaining parts taken from reference TRBV7-2 and TRBJ2-2, reads GAGVSQSPSNKVTEKGKDVELRCDPISGHTALYWYRQSLGQGLEFLIYFQGNSAPDKSGLPSDRFSAERTGGSVSTLTIQRTQQEDSAVYLCASSPRGRALGELFFGEGSRLTVL.

The chain combines TRBV12-5 with TRBJ2-7; D is perhaps TRBD2 (6 bases). This CDR3 contains 12 residues. Germline CDR1 is LGHNT and CDR2 is FRNRAP. V dropped 6 bases and J dropped 4 bases, with 10 bases sitting between them. The CDR3 sequence: CASGPEGYEQYF. The CDR3 nucleotides read TGTGCTAGTGGACCGGAGGGTTACGAGCAGTACTTC.

The gene calls are TRBV14 and TRBJ2-7, with 7 bases lining up with TRBD1. The germline V gene has CDR1 SGHDN and CDR2 FVKESK. Trimming cost V 0 bases and J 1 base; bases outside gene matches: 9. CDR3 length equals 17 residues. The CDR3 region is CASSQEWGTDISYEQYF. CDR3 nucleotides: TGTGCCAGCAGCCAAGAATGGGGGACAGACATTTCCTACGAGCAGTACTTC.

V gene TRBV11-3 combines with J gene TRBJ2-2; TRBD2 is a possible D gene (5 bases). There are 15 residues in the CDR3. V shed 1 base and J shed 7 bases, with 13 bases lying between them. CDR1 is SGHNT, CDR2 YENEEA, per germline. The CDR3 sequence: CASSLGDGNGGELFF. The CDR3 region has the DNA TGTGCCAGCAGCTTAGGCGACGGGAACGGCGGGGAGCTGTTTTTT.

The chain has TRBV3-1 (or the pseudogene TRBV3-2) and TRBJ2-5; D assignment may be TRBD1 or TRBD2 (6 bases each). V lost 0 bases to trimming and J lost 13 bases, with 15 bases between them. Germline CDR1 LGHDT, CDR2 YNNKEL (reference sequence). The CDR3 length is 13 residues. CDR3: CASSQEDRLVRYF. DNA of the CDR3: TGTGCCAGCAGCCAAGAGGACAGACTAGTAAGGTACTTC.

The rearrangement links TRBV5-5 to TRBJ2-7, with TRBD2 identical over 7 bases. The germline V gene encodes CDR1 SGHKS and CDR2 YYEKEE (reference sequence). This CDR3 spans 15 amino acids. The V segment lost 0 bases and the J segment 6 bases; nucleotides outside the gene matches: 9. The CDR3 here is CASSLVVGGPSEQYF. CDR3 in DNA: TGTGCCAGCAGCTTGGTGGTGGGAGGGCCCTCCGAGCAGTACTTC.

Note on this clone: The identical CDR3 is also encoded by other nucleotide sequences in the sample. The chain links TRBV7-2 to TRBJ2-3, with TRBD2 matching over 13 bases. CDR1 SGHTA and CDR2 FQGNSA come from the germline V gene. The length of the CDR3 is 16 residues. J gave up 3 bases and V 4 bases, and 4 bases lay outside the gene matches. The CDR3 DNA follows: TGTGCCAGCAGCTCGCGGACTAGCGGGAGTACAGATACGCAGTATTTT. Amino acids: CASSSRTSGSTDTQYF. Full variable domain (missing parts from reference TRBV7-2 and TRBJ2-3): GAGVSQSPSNKVTEKGKDVELRCDPISGHTALYWYRQSLGQGLEFLIYFQGNSAPDKSGLPSDRFSAERTGGSVSTLTIQRTQQEDSAVYLCASSSRTSGSTDTQYFGPGTRLTVL.

J is TRBJ2-7 and V is TRBV21-1; the tabulated D call, TRBD1, remains unverified against the DNA. TRBV21-1 is classified as a pseudogene. CDR3 length equals 12 residues. CDR3 loop: CARGAGGYEQYF. CDR3 DNA sequence: TGTGCCAGGGGAGCAGGGGGCTACGAGCAGTACTTC.